Sequencing of this T cell receptor beta chain was carried out in a study of human T cells and chemical hapten exposure. Study background: Alopecia areata, totalis and universalis patients, mostly female, were included. The study, taken as a whole, reports: TCRs whose frequency exceeded 1 in 1000 remained the same following DPC sensitization. Clustering by CDR3 similarity yielded significantly more large clusters from expanded TCRs than controls.

Time point here: patch test 2, 6 weeks after DPC sensitization. Stated treatment: therapeutic diphenylcyclopropenone sensitization with weekly scalp DPC. TCRdb used MiXCR to reprocess the RACE reads, holding one entry per CDR3 protein. The data show a few hundred thousand distinct CDR3 sequences, with roughly 6.3% seen just once and approximately 5.4% held by the top ten. Germline V CDR1 and CDR2: LNHDA, SQIVND (reference sequence). This CDR3 is 13 amino acids long. Notes on this clonotype: The antigen is unknown. One end of the junction varies from germline; a read error may be responsible.

The source is a woman aged 18-29 years with alopecia areata. Some clones in this sample may be carry-over from other donors' samples. Source: whole blood, taken in connection with sensitization to the hapten diphenylcyclopropenone (DPC). The rearrangement joins TRBV19 to TRBJ2-2, with a possible D match to TRBD2 (5 bases). In DNA, the CDR3 is TGTGTCAGTAGGCCGGGAAGCGCCGGGGAGCTGTTTTTT. It translates to CVSRPGSAGELFF.